The T cell receptor (beta chain) under discussion was sequenced for a study of Ad26.COV2.S vaccination and SARS-CoV-2 variants. The treatment is: roughly 19 received Ad26.COV2.S at low or high dose, single or two shots; roughly five received placebo; per-sample allocation not given. Samples analyzed were those drawn on day 63 after the first vaccine or placebo injection. Its platform was an Ad26 vector, and its expressed antigen was Wuhan-strain SARS-CoV-2 spike. The table came from immunoSEQ multiplex PCR; TCRdb's copy has only in-frame clones and leaves some out. The sample lists about 480,000 clones; around 88% were seen once. This CDR3 contains 14 residues. The germline gives CDR1 LGHDT, CDR2 YNNKEL (reference sequence). V shed 3 bases and J shed 1 base, with 10 bases lying between them.

Sequences were derived from peripheral blood, sampled in a trial of Ad26.COV2.S vaccine versus placebo. This TCR was sampled from a person between 18 and 59 years old who received the Ad26.COV2.S COVID-19 vaccine or a placebo. The genes are TRBV3-1 (or the pseudogene TRBV3-2) and TRBJ2-7, with D tentatively TRBD2 (5 bases). CDR3 in amino acids: CASSHPGVSYEQYF. The CDR3 nucleotides are TGTGCCAGCAGCCATCCCGGGGTATCCTACGAGCAGTACTTC.